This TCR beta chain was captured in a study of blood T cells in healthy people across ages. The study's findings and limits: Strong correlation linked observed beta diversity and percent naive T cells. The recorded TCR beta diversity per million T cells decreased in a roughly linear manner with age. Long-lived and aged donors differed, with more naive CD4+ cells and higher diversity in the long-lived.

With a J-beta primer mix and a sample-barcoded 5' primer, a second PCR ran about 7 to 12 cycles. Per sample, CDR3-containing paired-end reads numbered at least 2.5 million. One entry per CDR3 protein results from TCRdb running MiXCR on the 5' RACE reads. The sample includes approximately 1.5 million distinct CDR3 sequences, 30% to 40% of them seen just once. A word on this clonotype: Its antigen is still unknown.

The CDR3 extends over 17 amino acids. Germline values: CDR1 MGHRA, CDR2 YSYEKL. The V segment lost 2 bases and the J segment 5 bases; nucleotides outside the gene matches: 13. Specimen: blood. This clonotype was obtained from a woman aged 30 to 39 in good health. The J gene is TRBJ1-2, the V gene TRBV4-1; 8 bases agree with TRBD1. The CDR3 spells CASSQPPAAGGSYGYTF. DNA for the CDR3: TGCGCCAGCAGCCAACCCCCGGCCGCAGGGGGCAGTTATGGCTACACCTTC.